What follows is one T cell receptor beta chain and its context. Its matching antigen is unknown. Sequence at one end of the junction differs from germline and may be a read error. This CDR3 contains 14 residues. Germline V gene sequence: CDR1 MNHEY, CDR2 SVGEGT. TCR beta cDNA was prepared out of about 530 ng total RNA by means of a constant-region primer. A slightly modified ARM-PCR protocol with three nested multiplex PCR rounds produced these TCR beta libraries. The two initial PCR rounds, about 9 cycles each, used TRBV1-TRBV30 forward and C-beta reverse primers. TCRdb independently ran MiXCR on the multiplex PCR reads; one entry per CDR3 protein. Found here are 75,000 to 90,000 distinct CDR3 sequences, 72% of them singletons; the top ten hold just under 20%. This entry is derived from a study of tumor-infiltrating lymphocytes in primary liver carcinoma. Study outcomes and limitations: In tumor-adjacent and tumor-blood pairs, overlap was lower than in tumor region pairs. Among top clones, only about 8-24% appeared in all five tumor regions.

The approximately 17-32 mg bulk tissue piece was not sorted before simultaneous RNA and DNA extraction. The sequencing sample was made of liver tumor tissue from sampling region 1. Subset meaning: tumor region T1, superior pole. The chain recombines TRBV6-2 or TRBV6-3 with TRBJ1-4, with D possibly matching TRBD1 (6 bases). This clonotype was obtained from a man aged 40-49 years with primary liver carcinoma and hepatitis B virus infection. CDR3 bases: TGTGCCAGCAGCCGCACAGGGTGGCGAGAAAATCTGTTTTTT. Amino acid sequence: CASSRTGWRENLFF.